Given below is one T cell receptor beta chain in context. Its antigen remains unknown. The library was built from roughly 400 ng RNA with molecular barcoded adaptors for alpha/delta and beta/gamma chains. Via MiXCR, TCRdb re-called the reads, giving one row per CDR3 protein. The data hold 65,000 or so distinct CDR3 sequences, with around 19% observed a single time. This record comes from a study of read filtering for tumor transcriptome and immune sequencing. About the study: Per sample, TCR-region reads ranged about 4 to 11 million by IR-seq, 85 to 1273 by RNA-seq.

Looked up from germline, CDR1 is SEHNR and CDR2 is FQNEAQ (reference sequence). Trimming took 1 base from V and 2 from J, leaving 15 bases between them. CDR3 size: 17 residues. Study findings and constraints: This fraction held mixed bone marrow immune cells after CD138-negative sorting.

The receptor's source is a donor older than 35 with multiple myeloma. Sample: a population of CD138-negative cells sorted from bone marrow. This chain uses TRBV7-9 with TRBJ2-4, with D possibly being TRBD2 (6 bases). CDR3 DNA: TGTGCCAGCAGCTTAGTGGGGGGTACGAACCCCAAAAACATTCAGTACTTC. Its translation is CASSLVGGTNPKNIQYF.